This paragraph reports one T cell receptor (beta chain). The antigen is undetermined. The V and J ends lost 0 bases and 2 bases respectively, with 12 bases between them. This CDR3 contains 15 residues. Germline V gene data show CDR1 as SGHRS and CDR2 as YFSETQ. This sample was included in a study of shared clonotypes between healthy human individuals. Study-level information: CD4 naive cells filled three plates per donor, CD4 memory three, CD8 naive two and CD8 memory one. General study findings and limits: It was the non-shared clonotypes that had lower generation probabilities than clonotypes shared by all four donors.

CD45RO-negative, CCR7-selected cells formed the naive CD8 fraction, which excluded terminally differentiated effector memory CD45RA+ cells. Study processing details: Without quality scores, immunoSEQ junctional reads could not be filtered like full-length reads. Sequencing used immunoSEQ multiplex PCR; TCRdb keeps in-frame clones, though not all of them. The DNA gave D and trimming, while V, J and clone size come from that table. The sample lists nearly 600,000 clones; nearly 97% were seen once. This clonotype originated in a woman aged 30 to 39 in good health. The chain uses TRBV5-1 and TRBJ2-7; unclear D gene. The sequenced sample consisted of naive CD8+ T cells sorted from blood. CDR3 region: CASSLVFGQAYEQYF. In DNA, the CDR3 is TGCGCCAGCAGCTTGGTGTTCGGGCAGGCCTACGAGCAGTACTTC. The full variable domain, rest sourced from reference TRBV5-1 and TRBJ2-7, is KAGVTQTPRYLIKTRGQQVTLSCSPISGHRSVSWYQQTPGQGLQFLFEYFSETQRNKGNFPGRFSGRQFSNSRSEMNVSTLELGDSALYLCASSLVFGQAYEQYFGPGTRLTVT.